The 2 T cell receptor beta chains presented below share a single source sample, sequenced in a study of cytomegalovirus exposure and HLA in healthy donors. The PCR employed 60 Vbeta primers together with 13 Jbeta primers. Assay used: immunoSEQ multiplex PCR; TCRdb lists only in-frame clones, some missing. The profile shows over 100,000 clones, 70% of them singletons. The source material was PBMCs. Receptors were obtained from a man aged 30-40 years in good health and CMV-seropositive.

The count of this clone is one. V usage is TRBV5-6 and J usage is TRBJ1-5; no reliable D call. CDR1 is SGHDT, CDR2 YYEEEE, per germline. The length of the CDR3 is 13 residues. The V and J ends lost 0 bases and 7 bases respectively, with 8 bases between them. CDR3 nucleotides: TGTGCCAGCAGCTTGGGAGCGGTCCAGCCCCAGCATTTT. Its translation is CASSLGAVQPQHF.

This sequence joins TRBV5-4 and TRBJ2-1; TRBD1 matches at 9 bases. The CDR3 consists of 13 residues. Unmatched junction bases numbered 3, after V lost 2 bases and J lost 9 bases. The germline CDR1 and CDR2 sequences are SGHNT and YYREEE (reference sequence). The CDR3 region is CASSFDRGSEQFF. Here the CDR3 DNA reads TGTGCCAGCAGCTTCGACAGGGGGAGTGAGCAGTTCTTC.